These 19 T cell receptor beta chains share one sample of origin, sequenced in a study of blood T cell repertoires in COVID-19. The repertoire was sequenced with immunoSEQ multiplex PCR; TCRdb's copy has only in-frame clones and lacks some. Of roughly 97,000 clones in the sample, about 90% were seen once. Input material: peripheral blood. These TCRs come from a man aged 50-59 years with acute or convalescent COVID-19.

The rearrangement links TRBV21-1 to TRBJ1-3. TRBV21-1 is labeled a pseudogene. The CDR3 consists of 15 residues. CDR3 amino acids: CASSRYGSTGNTIYF. The CDR3 nucleotides are TGTGCCAGCAGCCGGTATGGGAGCACTGGAAACACCATATATTTT.

The chain uses TRBV7-2 and TRBJ2-2, with TRBD1 as a possible D gene (5 bases). V lost 1 base to trimming and J lost 6 bases, with 15 bases between them. The germline gives CDR1 SGHTA, CDR2 FQGNSA. This CDR3 contains 16 residues. The CDR3 bases are TGTGCCAGCAGCTTAGGGCGGACAACCAAGCCCGGGGAGCTGTTTTTT. It specifies CASSLGRTTKPGELFF. Full variable domain (rest looked up from reference TRBV7-2 and TRBJ2-2): GAGVSQSPSNKVTEKGKDVELRCDPISGHTALYWYRQSLGQGLEFLIYFQGNSAPDKSGLPSDRFSAERTGGSVSTLTIQRTQQEDSAVYLCASSLGRTTKPGELFFGEGSRLTVL.

V is TRBV13 and J is TRBJ2-7, with 9 bases matching TRBD1. The germline V gene encodes CDR1 PRHDT and CDR2 FYEKMQ (reference sequence). The CDR3 covers 14 residues. V lost 5 bases and J lost 3; bases outside the gene matches: 5. The CDR3 DNA follows: TGTGCCAGCAGCCTCGGGGGACAGGGCTACGAGCAGTACTTC. Its translation: CASSLGGQGYEQYF.

This chain uses TRBV9 with TRBJ2-7; no clear D. CDR3 length equals 14 residues. Germline V lookup: CDR1 SGDLS, CDR2 YYNGEE. Trimming left V 4 bases short and J 6 bases short, with 17 bases between. CDR3 nucleotide sequence: TGTGCCAGCAGCTCCGGCCAGGCCTCAACCGAGCAGTACTTC. It encodes CASSSGQASTEQYF.

This chain connects TRBV2 to TRBJ1-6, with a weak D call TRBD1 (5 bases). V lost 6 bases, J lost 7 bases, and 16 bases lay in between. This CDR3 is built from 15 residues. Germline CDR1 is SNHLY and CDR2 is FYNNEI. CDR3 sequence reads: CASRNRDRGNSPLHF. As DNA, the CDR3 is TGTGCCAGCAGAAACCGGGACCGGGGGAATTCACCCCTCCACTTT.

The chain joins TRBV19 to TRBJ2-3; D perhaps matches TRBD1 (5 bases). The CDR3 has 12 amino acids. The germline V gene has CDR1 LNHDA and CDR2 SQIVND (reference sequence). Between the trimmed V and J ends, which lost 8 bases and 8 bases, there was a span of 14 bases. Here the CDR3 DNA reads TGTGCCAGTGGGGCGCCCTTGGGTACGCAGTATTTT. This encodes CASGAPLGTQYF. The complete variable domain, with remaining parts taken from reference TRBV19 and TRBJ2-3, reads DGGITQSPKYLFRKEGQNVTLSCEQNLNHDAMYWYRQDPGQGLRLIYYSQIVNDFQKGDIAEGYSVSREKKESFPLTVTSAQKNPTAFYLCASGAPLGTQYFGPGTRLTVL.

This rearrangement joins TRBV3-1 (or the pseudogene TRBV3-2) to TRBJ2-1, with TRBD2 matching over 10 bases. After removal of 3 bases from V and 5 bases from J, the junction contained 1 base not matched to a gene. The CDR3 is made up of 14 amino acids. Germline values: CDR1 LGHDT, CDR2 YNNKEL (reference sequence). CDR3 region: CASSQGLANNEQFF. For the CDR3, the DNA is TGTGCCAGCAGCCAGGGACTAGCGAACAATGAGCAGTTCTTC.

The rearrangement uses TRBV30 and TRBJ1-3; D ambiguous. Germline V gene data show CDR1 as GTSNPN and CDR2 as SVGIG (reference sequence). This CDR3 is built from 16 residues. V lost 0 bases and J lost 0, with 12 bases in between. The CDR3 spells CAWSVGGRLSGNTIYF. The CDR3 nucleotides read TGTGCCTGGAGTGTAGGCGGCCGACTCTCTGGAAACACCATATATTTT.

V is TRBV19 and J is TRBJ2-3; 7 bases map to TRBD2. The CDR3 runs to 13 residues. Germline values: CDR1 LNHDA, CDR2 SQIVND (reference sequence). Germline trimming cut 0 bases from V and 6 bases from J; bases unmatched to any gene: 0. The CDR3 protein is CASSIEAGDTQYF. CDR3 coding DNA: TGTGCCAGTAGTATAGAAGCGGGGGATACGCAGTATTTT. Complete variable domain (other parts from reference TRBV19 and TRBJ2-3): DGGITQSPKYLFRKEGQNVTLSCEQNLNHDAMYWYRQDPGQGLRLIYYSQIVNDFQKGDIAEGYSVSREKKESFPLTVTSAQKNPTAFYLCASSIEAGDTQYFGPGTRLTVL.

CDR3 in amino acids: CASSTRDFLYEQYF. The CDR3 DNA is TGTGCCAGTAGTACCCGGGACTTTCTCTACGAGCAGTACTTC. J is TRBJ2-7 and V is TRBV19, with D perhaps TRBD2 (6 bases). V lost 4 bases and J lost 3, with 13 bases in between. The CDR3 has 14 residues. Per the germline V gene, CDR1 is LNHDA and CDR2 is SQIVND (reference sequence).

The V call is TRBV27, the J call TRBJ2-1; TRBD2 matches at 9 bases. This CDR3 is 15 amino acids long. From germline, CDR1 is MNHEY and CDR2 SMNVEV (reference sequence). Germline trimming cut 2 bases from V and 4 bases from J; bases unmatched to any gene: 3. The CDR3 DNA is TGTGCCAGCAGTTTAACGAGCGGGAGGTACAATGAGCAGTTCTTC. This translates into CASSLTSGRYNEQFF.

This clone was seen more than once but under ten times. The chain combines TRBV5-6 with TRBJ1-1; D is undetermined. Trimming took off 1 base at V and 5 bases at J, with 12 bases between the two ends. The CDR3 totals 14 residues. Looked up from germline, CDR1 is SGHDT and CDR2 is YYEEEE. CDR3 sequence: CASSLTRGWTEAFF. The CDR3 DNA follows: TGTGCCAGCAGCTTGACGCGAGGGTGGACTGAAGCTTTCTTT.

This clone occurred a few times. This chain links TRBV4-1 with TRBJ1-1, with D unclear. There are 14 residues in the CDR3. Germline-derived CDR1 and CDR2 are MGHRA and YSYEKL. Trimming pared 1 base from V and 0 bases from J, leaving 6 bases between. CDR3: CASSQGAVNTEAFF. As DNA, the CDR3 is TGCGCCAGCAGCCAAGGCGCGGTGAACACTGAAGCTTTCTTT.

The chain couples TRBV7-8 to TRBJ2-1, with D unclear. Germline-derived CDR1 and CDR2 are SGHVS and FQNEAQ. V was clipped by 5 bases and J by 3 bases, with 11 bases between them. This CDR3 is 14 amino acids long. The CDR3 bases are TGTGCCAGCAGCCCTCAAGACTTCTACAATGAGCAGTTCTTC. This translates into CASSPQDFYNEQFF.

The sample holds a few counts of this clone. The J gene is TRBJ1-1, the V gene TRBV6-5, with D perhaps TRBD1 (5 bases). Between the trimmed V and J ends, which lost 2 bases and 4 bases, there was a span of 11 bases. This CDR3 has 14 residues. Germline loops: CDR1 MNHEY, CDR2 SVGAGI. The CDR3, as DNA: TGTGCCAGCAGTTACGGAGGGGAGGGCACTGAAGCTTTCTTT. Protein: CASSYGGEGTEAFF.

The genes are TRBV14 and TRBJ1-4, with 7 bases aligning to TRBD1. Germline CDR1 and CDR2: SGHDN and FVKESK. V shed 0 bases, J shed 1 base, and the junction held 5 bases outside the gene matches. The CDR3 covers 17 residues. CDR3 loop: CASSQDEGGLTNEKLFF. Written as DNA, the CDR3 is TGTGCCAGCAGCCAAGACGAAGGGGGCTTAACTAATGAAAAACTGTTTTTT.

This chain connects TRBV14 to TRBJ1-6, with D perhaps matching TRBD1 (5 bases). Trimming removed 3 bases from V and 8 bases from J, with 11 bases in between. The CDR3 is 14 residues long. Per the germline V gene, CDR1 is SGHDN and CDR2 is FVKESK. CDR3 nucleotides: TGTGCCAGCAGCCAGGGGCAGGGTTATTCACCCCTCCACTTT. Protein: CASSQGQGYSPLHF. Drawing the rest from reference TRBV14 and TRBJ1-6, the complete variable domain is EAGVTQFPSHSVIEKGQTVTLRCDPISGHDNLYWYRRVMGKEIKFLLHFVKESKQDESGMPNNRFLAERTGGTYSTLKVQPAELEDSGVYFCASSQGQGYSPLHFGNGTRLTVT.

This chain joins TRBV11-1 and TRBJ2-5; 7 nucleotides line up with TRBD2. The V and J ends lost 1 base and 4 bases, in that order; junction bases with no gene match: 6. CDR3 length equals 15 residues. Germline CDR1 reads SGHAT; CDR2 reads FQDESV (reference sequence). The CDR3 here is CASSLGAGEGETQYF. As DNA, the CDR3 is TGTGCCAGCAGCTTAGGGGCGGGAGAAGGAGAGACCCAGTACTTC.

This clone was seen just once. This same CDR3 is encoded by further DNA sequences in the sample. The J gene is TRBJ1-5, the V gene TRBV12-3 or TRBV12-4; D not certain. This CDR3 contains 13 residues. Trimming stripped 5 bases from V and 7 bases from J, with 12 bases between. CDR3 sequence reads: CASSLGGGQPQHF. CDR3 in DNA: TGTGCCAGCAGTCTTGGTGGTGGCCAGCCCCAGCATTTT.